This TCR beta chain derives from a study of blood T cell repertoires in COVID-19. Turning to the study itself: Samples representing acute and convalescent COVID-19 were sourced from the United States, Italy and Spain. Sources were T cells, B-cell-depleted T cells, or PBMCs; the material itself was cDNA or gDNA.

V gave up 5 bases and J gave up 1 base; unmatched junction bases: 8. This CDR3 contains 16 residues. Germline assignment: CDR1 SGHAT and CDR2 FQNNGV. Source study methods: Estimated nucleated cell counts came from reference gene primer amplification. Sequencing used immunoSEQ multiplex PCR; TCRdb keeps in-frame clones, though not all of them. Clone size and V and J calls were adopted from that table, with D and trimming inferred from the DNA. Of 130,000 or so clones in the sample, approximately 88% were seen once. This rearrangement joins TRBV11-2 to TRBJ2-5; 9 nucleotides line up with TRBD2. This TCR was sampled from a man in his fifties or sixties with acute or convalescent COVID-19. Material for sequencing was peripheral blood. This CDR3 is CASSLLGGRAQETQYF. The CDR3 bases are TGTGCCAGCAGCCTCTTAGGCGGGAGGGCCCAAGAGACCCAGTACTTC. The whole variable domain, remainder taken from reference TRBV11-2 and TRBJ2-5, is EAGVAQSPRYKIIEKRQSVAFWCNPISGHATLYWYQQILGQGPKLLIQFQNNGVVDDSQLPKDRFSAERLKGVDSTLKIQPAKLEDSAVYLCASSLLGGRAQETQYFGPGTRLLVL.